The entry below gives a single TCR beta chain sequence along with its context. No antigen is known for it. The source of the sample is a study of cytomegalovirus exposure and HLA in healthy donors. Study in general: Among about 179 million T cells, an earlier analysis found 95 million to 140 million unique TCR beta sequences.

Regarding the study as a whole: Researchers reported in a later analysis that a missense DCLRE1C variant was tied to TCR beta V- and J-gene trimming. In a later analysis, TCR association rates varied by HLA locus: DRB1 most, HLA-C fewest.

Use of 60 Vbeta and 13 Jbeta primers characterized the PCR. Profiled with immunoSEQ multiplex PCR; TCRdb holds only in-frame clones, not every one. This sample has over 150,000 clones, with 74% found just once. The TCR sequence derives from a woman aged 30 to 39 in good health and CMV-seropositive. Sequenced sample: PBMCs.

The CDR3 coding sequence is TGTGCCAGCAGTTCCCAAAGCGGGACCAAAAACATTCAGTACTTC. Encoded protein: CASSSQSGTKNIQYF. V is TRBV2 and J is TRBJ2-4, with 7 bases that match TRBD2. In germline, CDR1 is SNHLY, CDR2 FYNNEI. The V segment lost 5 bases and the J segment 2 bases; nucleotides outside the gene matches: 6. The CDR3 spans 15 residues.